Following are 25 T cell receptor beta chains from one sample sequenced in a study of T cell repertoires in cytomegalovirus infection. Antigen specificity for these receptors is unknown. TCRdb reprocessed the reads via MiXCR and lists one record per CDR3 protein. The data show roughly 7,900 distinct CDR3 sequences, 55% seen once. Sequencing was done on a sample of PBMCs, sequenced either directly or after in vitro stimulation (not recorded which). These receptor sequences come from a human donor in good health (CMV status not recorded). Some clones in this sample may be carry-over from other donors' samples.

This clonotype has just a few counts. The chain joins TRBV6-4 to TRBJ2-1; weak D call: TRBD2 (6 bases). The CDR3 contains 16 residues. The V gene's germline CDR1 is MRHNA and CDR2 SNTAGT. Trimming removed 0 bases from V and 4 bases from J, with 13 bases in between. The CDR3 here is CASSDSVSGPYNEQFF. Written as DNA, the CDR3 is TGTGCCAGCAGTGACTCGGTTAGCGGACCATACAATGAGCAGTTCTTC.

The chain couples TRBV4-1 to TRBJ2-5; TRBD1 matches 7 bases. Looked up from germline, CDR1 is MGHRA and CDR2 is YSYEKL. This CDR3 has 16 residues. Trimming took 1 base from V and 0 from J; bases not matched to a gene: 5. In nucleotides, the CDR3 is TGCGCCAGCAGCCAAGGCGCCGGGACAGACCAAGAGACCCAGTACTTC. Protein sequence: CASSQGAGTDQETQYF.

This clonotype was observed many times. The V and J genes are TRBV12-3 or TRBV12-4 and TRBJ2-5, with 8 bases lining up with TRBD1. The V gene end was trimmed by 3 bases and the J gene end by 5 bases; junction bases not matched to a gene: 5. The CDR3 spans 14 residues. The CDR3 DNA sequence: TGTGCCAGCAGTTTGCGACAGGGGAGGGAGACCCAGTACTTC. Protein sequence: CASSLRQGRETQYF.

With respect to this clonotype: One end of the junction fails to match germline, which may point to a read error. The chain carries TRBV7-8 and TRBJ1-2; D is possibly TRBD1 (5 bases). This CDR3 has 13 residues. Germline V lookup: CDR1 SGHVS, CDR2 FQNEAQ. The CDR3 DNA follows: TGTGCCATCAGCGTAGGACAACGAGATGGCGACACCTTC. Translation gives CAISVGQRDGDTF.

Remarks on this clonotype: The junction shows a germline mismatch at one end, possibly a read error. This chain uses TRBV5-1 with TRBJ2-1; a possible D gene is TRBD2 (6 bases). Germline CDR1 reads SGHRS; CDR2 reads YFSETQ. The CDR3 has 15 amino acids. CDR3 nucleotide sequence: TGCCCCAGCAGCTTGTTCTCGACAGCGGGCAATGAGCACTTGTTC. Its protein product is CPSSLFSTAGNEHLF.

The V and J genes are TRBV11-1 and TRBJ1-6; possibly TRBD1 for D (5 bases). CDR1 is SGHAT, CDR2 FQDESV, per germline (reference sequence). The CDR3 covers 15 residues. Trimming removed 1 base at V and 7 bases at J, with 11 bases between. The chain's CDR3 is CASSLEGTGNSPLHF. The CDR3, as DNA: TGTGCCAGCAGCTTAGAGGGTACAGGAAATTCACCCCTCCACTTT.

The CDR3 here is CASSLTRVGESPLHF. The CDR3 region has the DNA TGTGCCAGCAGTTTAACCCGGGTAGGAGAGTCACCCCTCCACTTT. The chain carries TRBV6-6 and TRBJ1-6; D not resolved. Germline CDR1 is MNHNY and CDR2 is SVGAGI (reference sequence). This CDR3 is 15 amino acids long. V was pared by 4 bases and J by 10 bases, with 17 bases between.

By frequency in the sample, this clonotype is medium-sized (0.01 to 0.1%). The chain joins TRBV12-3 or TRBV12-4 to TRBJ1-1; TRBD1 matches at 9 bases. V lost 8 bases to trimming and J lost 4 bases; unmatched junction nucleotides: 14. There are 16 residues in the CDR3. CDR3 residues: CASPQGGQGGGTEAFF. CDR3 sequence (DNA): TGTGCCAGCCCGCAGGGGGGACAGGGAGGCGGCACTGAAGCTTTCTTT.

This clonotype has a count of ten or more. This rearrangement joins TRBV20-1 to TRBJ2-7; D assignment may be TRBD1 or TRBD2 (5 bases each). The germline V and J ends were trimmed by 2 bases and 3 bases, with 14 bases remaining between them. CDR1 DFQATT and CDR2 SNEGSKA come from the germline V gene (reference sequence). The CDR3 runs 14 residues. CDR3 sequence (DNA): TGCAGTGCTAGACCAACCGGGACCCTCTACGAGCAGTACTTC. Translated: CSARPTGTLYEQYF.

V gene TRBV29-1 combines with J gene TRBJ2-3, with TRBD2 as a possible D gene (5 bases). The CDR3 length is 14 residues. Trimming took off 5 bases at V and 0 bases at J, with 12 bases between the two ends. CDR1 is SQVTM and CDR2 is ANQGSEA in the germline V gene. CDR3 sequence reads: CSVISGASTDTQYF. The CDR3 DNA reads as TGCAGCGTTATAAGCGGAGCTAGCACAGATACGCAGTATTTT.

DNA for the CDR3: TGTGCCATCAGTGAAGTGGTATCTAGCGGGAGGGGCGTTGAGCAGTTCTTC. It codes for CAISEVVSSGRGVEQFF. The chain is built from TRBV10-3 and TRBJ2-1; the match to TRBD2 covers 12 bases. In germline, CDR1 is ENHRY, CDR2 SYGVKD. J lost 9 bases, V lost 3 bases, and 12 bases had no gene match. This CDR3 has 17 amino acids.

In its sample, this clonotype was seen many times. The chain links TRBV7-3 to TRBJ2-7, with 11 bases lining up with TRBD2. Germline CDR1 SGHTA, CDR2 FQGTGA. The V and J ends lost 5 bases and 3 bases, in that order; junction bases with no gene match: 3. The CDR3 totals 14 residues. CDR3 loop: CASSTGTSGYEQYF. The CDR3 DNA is TGTGCCAGCAGCACTGGGACTAGCGGCTACGAGCAGTACTTC.

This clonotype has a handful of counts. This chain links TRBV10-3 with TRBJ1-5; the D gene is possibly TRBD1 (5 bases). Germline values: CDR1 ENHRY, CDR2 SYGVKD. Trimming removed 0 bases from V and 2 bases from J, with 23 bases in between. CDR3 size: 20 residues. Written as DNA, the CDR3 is TGTGCCATCAGTGAGTCGGAACAGGTTAGTTACGAGACTCGCAATCAGCCCCAGCATTTT. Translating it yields CAISESEQVSYETRNQPQHF.

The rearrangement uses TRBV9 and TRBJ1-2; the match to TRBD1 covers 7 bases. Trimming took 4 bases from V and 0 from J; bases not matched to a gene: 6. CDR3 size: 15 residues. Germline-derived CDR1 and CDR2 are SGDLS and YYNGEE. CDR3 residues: CASSPGQVANYGYTF. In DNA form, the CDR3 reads TGTGCCAGCAGCCCAGGACAGGTCGCTAACTATGGCTACACCTTC.

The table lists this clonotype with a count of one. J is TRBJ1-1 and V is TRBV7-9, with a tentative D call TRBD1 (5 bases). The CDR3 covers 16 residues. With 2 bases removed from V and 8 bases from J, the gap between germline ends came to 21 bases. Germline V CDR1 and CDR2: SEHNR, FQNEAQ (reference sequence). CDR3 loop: CASSLHDRGSLTEAFF. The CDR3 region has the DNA TGTGCCAGCAGCTTACATGATAGGGGTAGTCTTACGGAAGCTTTCTTT.

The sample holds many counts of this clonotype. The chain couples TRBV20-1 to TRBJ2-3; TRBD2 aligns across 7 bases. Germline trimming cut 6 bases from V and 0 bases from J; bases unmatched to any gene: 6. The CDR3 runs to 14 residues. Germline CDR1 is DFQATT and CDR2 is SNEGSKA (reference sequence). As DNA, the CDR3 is TGCAGTGCCGAGGCTAGCGGAAGCACAGATACGCAGTATTTT. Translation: CSAEASGSTDTQYF.

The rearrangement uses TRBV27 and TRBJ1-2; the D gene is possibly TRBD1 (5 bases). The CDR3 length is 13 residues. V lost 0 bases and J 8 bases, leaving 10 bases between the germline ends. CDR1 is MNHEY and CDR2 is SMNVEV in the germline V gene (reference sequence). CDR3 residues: CASSLSGGRGYTF. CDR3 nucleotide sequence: TGTGCCAGCAGTTTATCCGGGGGACGCGGCTACACCTTC.

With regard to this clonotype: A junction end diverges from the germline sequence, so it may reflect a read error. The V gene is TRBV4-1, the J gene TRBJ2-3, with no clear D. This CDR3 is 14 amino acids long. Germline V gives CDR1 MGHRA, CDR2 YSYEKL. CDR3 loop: CASSQDGGTDTQYF. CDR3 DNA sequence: TGTGCCAGCAGCCAAGATGGGGGCACAGATACGCAGTATTTT.

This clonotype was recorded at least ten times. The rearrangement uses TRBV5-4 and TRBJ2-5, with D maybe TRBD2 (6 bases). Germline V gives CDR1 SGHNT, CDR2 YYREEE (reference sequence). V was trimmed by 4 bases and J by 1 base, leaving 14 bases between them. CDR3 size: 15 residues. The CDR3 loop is CASSPEGRGQETQYF. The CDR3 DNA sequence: TGTGCCAGCAGCCCGGAGGGAAGGGGCCAAGAGACCCAGTACTTC.

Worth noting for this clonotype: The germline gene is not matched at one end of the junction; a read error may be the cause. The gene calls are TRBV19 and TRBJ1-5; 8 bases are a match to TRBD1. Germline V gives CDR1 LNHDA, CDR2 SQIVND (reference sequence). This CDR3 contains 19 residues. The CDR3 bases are TGTGCCAGTAGTTCAATATATCCAGGGACAGGTGAAGACAATCAGCCCAAGAATTTT. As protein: CASSSIYPGTGEDNQPKNF.

The CDR3 DNA reads TGTGCCAGTACCATTAGGCCGGGGGGATCCACTGAAGCTTTCTTT. Translation: CASTIRPGGSTEAFF. The rearrangement links TRBV19 to TRBJ1-1; D perhaps matches TRBD1 (5 bases). The V and J ends lost 7 bases and 4 bases respectively, with 19 bases between them. Germline V gene lookup returns CDR1 LNHDA and CDR2 SQIVND (reference sequence). The CDR3 runs to 15 residues.

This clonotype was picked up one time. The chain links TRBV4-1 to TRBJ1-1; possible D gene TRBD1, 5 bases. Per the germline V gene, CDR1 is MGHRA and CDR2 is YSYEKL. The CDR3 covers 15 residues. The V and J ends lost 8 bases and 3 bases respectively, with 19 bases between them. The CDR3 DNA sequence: TGCGCCAGCCAGGGCTACACCCGCGAGTACACTGAAGCTTTCTTT. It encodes CASQGYTREYTEAFF.

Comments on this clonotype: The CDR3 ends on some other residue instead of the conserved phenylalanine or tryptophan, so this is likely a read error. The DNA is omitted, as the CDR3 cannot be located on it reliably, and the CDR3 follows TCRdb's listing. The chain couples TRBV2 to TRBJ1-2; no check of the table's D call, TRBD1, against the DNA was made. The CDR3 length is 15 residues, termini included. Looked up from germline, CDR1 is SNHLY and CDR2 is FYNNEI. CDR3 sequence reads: CASKDSLSPWGGSTD.

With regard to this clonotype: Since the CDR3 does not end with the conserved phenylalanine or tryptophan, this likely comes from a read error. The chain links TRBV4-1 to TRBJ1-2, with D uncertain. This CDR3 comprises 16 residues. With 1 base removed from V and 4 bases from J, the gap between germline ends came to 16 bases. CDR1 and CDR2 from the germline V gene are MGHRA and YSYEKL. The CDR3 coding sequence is TGCGCCAGCAGCCAAGGACCCCGGGAACGGCTCTATGGCTACACCTTA. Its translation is CASSQGPRERLYGYTL.

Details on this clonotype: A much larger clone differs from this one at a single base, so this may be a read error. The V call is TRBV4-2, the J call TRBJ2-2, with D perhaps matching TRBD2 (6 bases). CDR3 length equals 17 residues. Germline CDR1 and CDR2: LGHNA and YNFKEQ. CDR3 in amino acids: CASSQDFERGNTGELCF. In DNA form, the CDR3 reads TGTGCCAGCAGCCAAGATTTCGAACGGGGGAACACCGGGGAGCTGTGTTTT.